This T cell receptor beta chain was sequenced for a study of CD8+CD57+ T cells in acquired aplastic anemia. Looked up from germline, CDR1 is SGHTA and CDR2 is FQGNSA. This CDR3 has 12 amino acids. Trimming pared 5 bases from V and 10 bases from J, leaving 9 bases between. Genomic DNA acted as the template from which TCR beta VDJ combination and CDR3 sequence profiling were carried out. TCRdb reanalysed the reads using MiXCR and keeps one entry per CDR3 protein. The data show roughly 280,000 distinct CDR3 sequences, roughly 53% seen once. Before being chosen for sequencing, patients had shown CD8+CD57+ cell expansion by flow cytometry.

The origin of this receptor is a human donor with aplastic anemia. V and J are TRBV7-2 and TRBJ1-6; D gene unclear. The sequenced sample was sorted CD4+, CD8+, or CD8+CD57+ T cells (not recorded which) from PBMCs. Here the CDR3 DNA reads TGTGCCAGCAGCACTTCACGGTCACCCCTCCACTTT. It codes for CASSTSRSPLHF.